This record concerns one T cell receptor (beta chain) sequence. These data are taken from a study of blood T cell repertoires in COVID-19. Study-level information: The United States, Italy and Spain were the sources of the acute and convalescent COVID-19 samples. From T cells, B-cell-depleted T cells, or PBMCs came the material, which was cDNA or gDNA.

Trimming at V came to 1 base and at J to 5 bases, leaving 8 bases not matched to a gene. Germline assignment: CDR1 LNHNV and CDR2 YYDKDF (reference sequence). The CDR3 has 16 residues. As processed by the authors: The authors estimated nucleated cell counts from reference gene primer amplification. TCRdb's copy holds only in-frame clones and misses some; the assay was immunoSEQ multiplex PCR. V, J and clone size reflect that table, while D and trimming were determined from the DNA. The data contain a few hundred thousand clones, 80% to 90% of them singletons. Input material: peripheral blood. This clonotype was obtained from a woman between 40 and 55 years old who had recovered from COVID-19. The chain employs TRBV15 and TRBJ2-3; the match to TRBD2 covers 8 bases. CDR3 region: CATSRAAGGFGDTQYF. CDR3 coding DNA: TGTGCCACCAGCAGAGCGGCGGGGGGCTTTGGAGATACGCAGTATTTT.